Listed here are 32 T cell receptor beta chains from one sample, sequenced in a study of tumor-infiltrating lymphocytes in primary liver carcinoma. The blood RNA (from unsorted whole blood) was obtained, and germline DNA was also extracted. A constant-region primer served to make TCR beta cDNA from about 0.5 ug total RNA. Library construction for TCR beta comprised three nested multiplex PCR rounds performed with slightly modified ARM-PCR. TRBV1-TRBV30 forward primers paired with a C-beta reverse primer were used in the first two PCR rounds, which ran around 10 cycles each. TCRdb fed the multiplex PCR reads into MiXCR, producing one record per CDR3 protein. Seen here are 250,000 to 400,000 distinct CDR3 sequences, about 62% observed once, and the top ten hold roughly 9%. Source material: peripheral blood. The receptors shown here come from a man aged 35 to 55 with primary liver carcinoma and hepatitis B virus infection.

This clonotype appeared many times. This chain connects TRBV12-3 or TRBV12-4 to TRBJ2-1; no firm D call. This CDR3 has 14 amino acids. Trimming shortened V by 5 bases and J by 9 bases, and 17 bases separated the two germline ends. The CDR3 is CASSPPPLSVEQFF. Written as DNA, the CDR3 is TGTGCCAGCAGTCCACCCCCTCTGAGTGTTGAGCAGTTCTTC.

This clonotype was seen only a few times. Just one base apart from a much larger clone, this may be a read error. The J gene is TRBJ2-5, the V gene TRBV29-1; TRBD1 or TRBD2 may be the D gene (5 bases each). The CDR3 sequence is 13 residues long. Germline V gives CDR1 SQVTM, CDR2 ANQGSEA. The CDR3 DNA sequence: TGCATCGTTGACTCGGGACGAGATGGGACCCAGTACTTC. It translates to CIVDSGRDGTQYF.

This clonotype appeared a few times. The rearrangement links TRBV5-1 to TRBJ2-3, with D unclear. Germline-derived CDR1 and CDR2 are SGHRS and YFSETQ. V lost 1 base to trimming and J lost 5 bases, with 14 bases between them. The CDR3 spans 15 residues. This CDR3 reads CASSLTMGWIDTQYF. As DNA, the CDR3 is TGCGCCAGCAGCTTGACGATGGGGTGGATAGATACGCAGTATTTT.

In this sample, this clonotype turned up many times. CDR3 protein: CASSQDRGGGSPLHF. The CDR3 DNA reads as TGCGCCAGCAGCCAAGACAGGGGAGGTGGTTCACCCCTCCACTTT. The rearrangement joins TRBV4-3 to TRBJ1-6, with D perhaps matching TRBD1 (6 bases). The CDR3 sequence is 15 residues long. CDR1 LGHNA and CDR2 YSLEER come from the germline V gene. Trimming stripped 0 bases from V and 9 bases from J, with 12 bases between.

Notes on this clonotype: A much more abundant neighbour one base away suggests this may be a read error. Since no conserved phenylalanine or tryptophan closes the CDR3, a read error is the likely cause. This chain joins TRBV6-6 and TRBJ2-7; a possible D gene is TRBD1 (6 bases). This CDR3 has 12 amino acids. CDR1 is MNHNY and CDR2 is SVGAGI in the germline V gene (reference sequence). The germline V and J ends were trimmed by 8 bases and 7 bases, with 15 bases remaining between them. The CDR3 DNA sequence: TGTGCCAGCTCCCAGGGGACGTGGGAGCAGTACTAC. Protein product: CASSQGTWEQYY.

Note on this clonotype: This may stem from a read error, because a much larger clone lies one nucleotide away. J is TRBJ2-3 and V is TRBV29-1; 11 bases line up with TRBD1. After removal of 5 bases from V and 8 bases from J, the junction contained 9 bases not matched to a gene. CDR3 length: 14 amino acids. Germline CDR1 SQVTM, CDR2 ANQGSEA. As DNA, the CDR3 is TGCAGCGTTACTGACGGACAGGGGGCAGGTACGCAGTATTTT. Its translation is CSVTDGQGAGTQYF.

A remark on this clonotype: One base away lies a much larger clone, so this may be a sequencing read error. This rearrangement joins TRBV5-4 to TRBJ2-7, with 8 bases that match TRBD2. The germline V gene encodes CDR1 SGHNT and CDR2 YYREEE (reference sequence). J lost 4 bases, V lost 6 bases, and 6 bases had no gene match. This CDR3 has 13 residues. CDR3 region: CASNSTSAYEQYF. The CDR3 nucleotides are TGTGCCAGCAACTCGACTAGCGCGTACGAGCAGTACTTC.

This clonotype came up a few times. The gene calls are TRBV6-1 and TRBJ2-1; the match to TRBD1 covers 8 bases. Per germline, CDR1 MNHNS and CDR2 SASEGT. J lost 7 bases, V lost 7 bases, and 15 bases had no gene match. The CDR3 has 16 amino acids. CDR3 bases: TGTGCCAGCACCGACCGGAGACAGGGGCTTTGGAATGAGCAGTTCTTC. It translates to CASTDRRQGLWNEQFF.

Regarding this clonotype: Its ends do not fully match the called genes, so a read error is possible. The chain uses TRBV7-9 and TRBJ2-1; TRBD2 might be the D (5 bases). The germline V gene has CDR1 SEHNR and CDR2 FQNEAQ (reference sequence). This CDR3 comprises 10 residues. The CDR3 reads CASSFQREIF. CDR3 nucleotide sequence: TGTGCCAGCAGCTTTCAAAGGGAGATCTTC.

This sequence joins TRBV11-3 and TRBJ2-1; 8 nucleotides agree with TRBD2. With 2 bases clipped from V and 9 bases from J, the junction kept 6 bases outside the gene matches. Germline CDR1 is SGHNT and CDR2 is YENEEA. This CDR3 region has 14 residues. The CDR3 sequence is CASSLRGGGSEQFF. The CDR3 DNA reads as TGTGCCAGCAGCTTAAGGGGCGGGGGGTCTGAGCAGTTCTTC.

This clonotype was recorded many times. The chain uses TRBV7-8 and TRBJ2-4; D unclear. The V gene's germline CDR1 is SGHVS and CDR2 FQNEAQ. Trimming left V 4 bases short and J 0 bases short, with 16 bases between. The CDR3 spans 17 residues. The CDR3 here is CASSSFSQLLAKNIQYF. The CDR3 region has the DNA TGTGCCAGCAGCTCGTTCAGCCAGTTGCTAGCCAAAAACATTCAGTACTTC.

This clonotype showed up many times. The rearrangement uses TRBV29-1 and TRBJ2-3; D unclear. Trimming left V 3 bases short and J 0 bases short, with 4 bases between. Per germline, CDR1 SQVTM and CDR2 ANQGSEA. The CDR3 sequence is 12 residues long. The CDR3 DNA is TGCAGCGTTGAGTACAGCACAGATACGCAGTATTTT. As protein: CSVEYSTDTQYF.

This clonotype was counted a few times. The rearrangement uses TRBV30 and TRBJ2-5; weak D call: TRBD2 (6 bases). Looked up from germline, CDR1 is GTSNPN and CDR2 is SVGIG (reference sequence). V lost 0 bases, J lost 5 bases, and 13 bases lay in between. This CDR3 contains 14 residues. The CDR3 protein is CAWSVQGGLETQYF. Here the CDR3 DNA reads TGTGCCTGGAGTGTGCAAGGAGGGTTGGAGACCCAGTACTTC.

A word on this clonotype: An end of the junction does not agree with germline; a read error may underlie this. V usage is TRBV11-3 and J usage is TRBJ2-1; D remains unclear. The germline CDR1 and CDR2 sequences are SGHNT and YENEEA. CDR3 length: 16 amino acids. The CDR3 sequence: CTSSLRADLFYNEQFF. The DNA for the CDR3 is TGTACCAGCAGCTTAAGGGCGGATCTCTTCTACAATGAGCAGTTCTTC. Variable domain in full (rest from reference TRBV11-3 and TRBJ2-1): EAGVVQSPRYKIIEKKQPVAFWCNPISGHNTLYWYLQNLGQGPELLIRYENEEAVDDSQLPKDRFSAERLKGVDSTLKIQPAELGDSAVYLCTSSLRADLFYNEQFFGPGTRLTVL.

There are many counts of this clonotype. The chain links TRBV6-5 to TRBJ2-3; a possible D gene is TRBD1 (6 bases). Trimming pared 7 bases from V and 2 bases from J, leaving 19 bases between. The germline V gene encodes CDR1 MNHEY and CDR2 SVGAGI. CDR3 length: 16 amino acids. Here the CDR3 reads CASTSNRTDHTDTQYF. Here the CDR3 DNA reads TGTGCCAGCACCTCGAATAGGACAGACCACACAGATACGCAGTATTTT.

In the case of this clonotype: One junction end disagrees with the germline gene, perhaps due to a read error. CDR3 sequence reads: CAGSLDRVAGYTF. CDR3 coding DNA: TGTGCCGGCAGCTTGGACAGGGTAGCTGGCTACACCTTC. The rearrangement links TRBV5-5 to TRBJ1-2; 8 nucleotides line up with TRBD1. Per the germline V gene, CDR1 is SGHKS and CDR2 is YYEKEE (reference sequence). This CDR3 comprises 13 residues. The full variable domain, in which reference TRBV5-5 and TRBJ1-2 provide the parts outside the CDR3, is DAGVTQSPTHLIKTRGQQVTLRCSPISGHKSVSWYQQVLGQGPQFIFQYYEKEERGRGNFPDRFSARQFPNYSSELNVNALLLGDSALYLCAGSLDRVAGYTFGSGTRLTVV.

As regards this clonotype: Germline is not matched at one junction end, which may reflect a read error. The chain joins TRBV19 to TRBJ2-2; tentatively, D is TRBD1 or TRBD2 (6 bases each). In germline, CDR1 is LNHDA, CDR2 SQIVND (reference sequence). CDR3 length: 15 amino acids. The CDR3 reads CASGIVGGTAGELFF. The CDR3 DNA reads TGTGCCAGTGGTATAGTGGGGGGCACGGCCGGGGAGCTGTTTTTT.

Regarding this clonotype: At one end the junction does not follow the germline gene, possibly because of a read error. The gene calls are TRBV4-3 and TRBJ2-2, with D hard to call. The germline CDR1 and CDR2 sequences are LGHNA and YSLEER. This CDR3 contains 17 residues. CDR3 region: CATSPPGGRIGTGELFF. As DNA, the CDR3 is TGCGCCACCAGCCCCCCCGGTGGGCGTATCGGTACCGGGGAGCTGTTTTTT.

In regard to this clonotype: It may be a read error: a sequence one base away is much more abundant. The J gene is TRBJ2-1, the V gene TRBV10-2; possible D gene TRBD1, 7 bases. This CDR3 is 14 amino acids long. Trimming cost V 5 bases and J 6 bases, with 14 bases left between them. Germline V gene lookup returns CDR1 WSHSY and CDR2 SAAADI. CDR3 in DNA: TGCGCCAGCAGTAAACAGGGGACTCGCAATGAGCAGTTCTTC. Its translation: CASSKQGTRNEQFF.

In its sample, this clonotype was seen a few times. This may arise from a read error, as a much more abundant clone is one base away. The chain carries TRBV29-1 and TRBJ1-2; no reliable D call. The CDR3 length is 10 residues. CDR1 is SQVTM and CDR2 is ANQGSEA in the germline V gene. Trimming left V 4 bases short and J 5 bases short, with 5 bases between. In DNA, the CDR3 is TGCAGCGTTGTTGCGTATGGCTACACCTTC. Protein: CSVVAYGYTF. Complete variable domain (other parts from reference TRBV29-1 and TRBJ1-2): SAVISQKPSRDICQRGTSLTIQCQVDSQVTMMFWYRQQPGQSLTLIATANQGSEATYESGFVIDKFPISRPNLTFSTLTVSNMSPEDSSIYLCSVVAYGYTFGSGTRLTVV.

As regards this clonotype: A junction end diverges from the germline sequence, so it may reflect a read error. The V call is TRBV11-3, the J call TRBJ2-7, with 7 positions matching TRBD1. Germline lookup yields CDR1 SGHNT and CDR2 YENEEA. This CDR3 has 15 residues. Here the CDR3 DNA reads TGTGCCAGCAGCTTAGATGGTGATAGGGGGCGAGAGCACTACTTC. Translated, it gives CASSLDGDRGREHYF.

The chain recombines TRBV11-2 with TRBJ2-7, with D possibly TRBD2 on 6 matching bases. The germline CDR1 and CDR2 sequences are SGHAT and FQNNGV. This CDR3 contains 16 residues. V was clipped by 1 base and J by 12 bases, with 25 bases between them. The CDR3 nucleotides are TGTGCCAGCAGCTTAGCGGGAGTGCTCCCATCCTACGAACGGTACTTC. Protein sequence: CASSLAGVLPSYERYF.

The chain joins TRBV2 to TRBJ2-7, with 11 bases identical to TRBD2. The CDR3 runs to 16 residues. The germline V gene encodes CDR1 SNHLY and CDR2 FYNNEI. Trimming took 6 bases from V and 6 from J; bases not matched to a gene: 13. In DNA, the CDR3 is TGTGCCAGCAGCGATAGGATGGGGACTAGCGGTTTCGAGCAGTACTTC. Its protein product is CASSDRMGTSGFEQYF. Variable domain in full (rest from reference TRBV2 and TRBJ2-7): EPEVTQTPSHQVTQMGQEVILRCVPISNHLYFYWYRQILGQKVEFLVSFYNNEISEKSEIFDDQFSVERPDGSNFTLKIRSTKLEDSAMYFCASSDRMGTSGFEQYFGPGTRLTVT.

The chain has TRBV7-9 and TRBJ2-7, with D tentatively TRBD1 (5 bases). This CDR3 comprises 14 residues. The germline V gene encodes CDR1 SEHNR and CDR2 FQNEAQ (reference sequence). V gave up 5 bases and J gave up 3 bases, with 14 bases separating them. The CDR3 reads CASSRWAGIYEQYF. CDR3 DNA: TGTGCCAGCAGCCGTTGGGCAGGGATCTACGAGCAGTACTTC.

A word on this clonotype: One end of the junction does not line up with germline, which may come from a read error. V and J are TRBV30 and TRBJ2-2; D remains ambiguous. Germline-derived CDR1 and CDR2 are GTSNPN and SVGIG (reference sequence). The CDR3 runs 12 residues. CDR3 bases: TGCACCTGGAGTGTACGGTCCGGGGAGCTGTTTTTT. It translates to CTWSVRSGELFF. The whole variable domain, filled in from reference TRBV30 and TRBJ2-2, reads SQTIHQWPATLVQPVGSPLSLECTVEGTSNPNLYWYRQAAGRGLQLLFYSVGIGQISSEVPQNLSASRPQDRQFILSSKKLLLSDSGFYLCTWSVRSGELFFGEGSRLTVL.

Comments on this clonotype: One junction end does not reproduce the germline sequence, and a read error may be involved. V and J are TRBV11-2 and TRBJ2-7, with 7 bases that match TRBD1. This CDR3 has 15 residues. Germline V gives CDR1 SGHAT, CDR2 FQNNGV. The CDR3 loop reads CVSSLVGGASNEQYF. The CDR3 DNA reads as TGTGTCAGCAGCTTAGTAGGGGGCGCAAGCAACGAGCAATACTTC.

This clonotype has a count of ten or more. The V and J genes are TRBV5-6 and TRBJ2-1, with D perhaps TRBD1 or TRBD2 (5 bases each). There are 14 residues in the CDR3. Per the germline V gene, CDR1 is SGHDT and CDR2 is YYEEEE. The V end lost 4 bases, the J end lost 3 bases, and 11 bases lay between the germline ends. The CDR3 region is CASSLGADYNEQFF. Written as DNA, the CDR3 is TGTGCCAGCAGCCTCGGGGCCGACTACAATGAGCAGTTCTTC.

Concerning this clonotype itself: This clone may be a read error of a much larger clone one base away. The chain is built from TRBV10-3 and TRBJ1-2; the match to TRBD1 covers 9 bases. There are 11 residues in the CDR3. Germline CDR1 ENHRY, CDR2 SYGVKD. The CDR3 nucleotides read TGTCCCAGCGGGACAGGGAGCAGCTACACCTTC. Amino acid sequence: CPSGTGSSYTF.

As for this clonotype: Given a much more abundant clone one base away, this may be a read error. The rearrangement joins TRBV10-2 to TRBJ1-6; the match to TRBD1 covers 11 bases. CDR3 length: 17 amino acids. Germline lookup yields CDR1 WSHSY and CDR2 SAAADI. The CDR3, as DNA: TGCACCAGCACACCCCCGGGGACAGGGGGCTATAATTCACCCCTCCACTTT. Protein: CTSTPPGTGGYNSPLHF.

The chain combines TRBV30 with TRBJ2-3; possibly TRBD1 for D (5 bases). Germline CDR1 reads GTSNPN; CDR2 reads SVGIG (reference sequence). The CDR3 covers 17 residues. V lost 0 bases, J lost 1 base, and 17 bases lay in between. The CDR3 here is CAWSVLPGRVGTDTQYF. For the CDR3, the DNA is TGTGCCTGGAGTGTCCTCCCTGGCAGGGTGGGCACAGATACGCAGTATTTT.

This clonotype was recorded only once. The gene calls are TRBV5-6 and TRBJ2-2; 9 bases agree with TRBD1. Germline values: CDR1 SGHDT, CDR2 YYEEEE. The CDR3 is made up of 16 amino acids. With V trimmed by 4 bases and J by 3 bases, 7 bases remained unmatched. The CDR3 bases are TGTGCCAGCAGCGGCCTGGACAGGGGTGACACCGGGGAGCTGTTTTTT. It codes for CASSGLDRGDTGELFF.

This clonotype is a singleton in its sample. This sequence may be a read error, since a much larger clone differs from it by one base. The chain is built from TRBV12-3 or TRBV12-4 and TRBJ2-1, with 8 bases aligning to TRBD1. The CDR3 has 15 amino acids. J lost 9 bases, V lost 3 bases, and 10 bases had no gene match. The CDR3 sequence is CASSFGQGGCSEQFF. Here the CDR3 DNA reads TGTGCCAGCAGTTTTGGACAGGGAGGATGTAGTGAGCAGTTCTTC.